This TCR beta chain was identified in a study of blood T cell repertoires in COVID-19. In the study overall: Researchers got acute and convalescent COVID-19 samples from the United States, Italy and Spain. From T cells, B-cell-depleted T cells, or PBMCs came the material, which was cDNA or gDNA.

CDR1 and CDR2 (germline): KGHSH, LQKENI. This CDR3 spans 14 amino acids. V was clipped by 3 bases and J by 4 bases, with 12 bases between them. In the authors' workflow: Amplified reference gene primers provided the basis for estimating nucleated cell counts. Method: immunoSEQ multiplex PCR; TCRdb's copy keeps in-frame clones and lacks some. D and trimming were read from the DNA, whereas the V and J calls and clone size are those reported in that table. The repertoire has about 220,000 clones, around 84% of them found once; the top ten carry 5% to 6.5%. Sequenced material: peripheral blood. This rearrangement joins TRBV18 to TRBJ1-1; possible D gene TRBD1, 6 bases. The sequence came from a woman aged 55 to 70 who had recovered from COVID-19. The CDR3 DNA reads as TGTGCCAGCTCACCTATAACAGGGCCCACTGAAGCTTTCTTT. This encodes CASSPITGPTEAFF.